The subject of this entry is one T cell receptor beta chain. The CDR3 length is 16 residues. Trimming stripped 4 bases from V and 6 bases from J, with 18 bases between. Per germline, CDR1 SGHTA and CDR2 FQGNSA. Naive CD8 cells comprised CD45RO-negative, CCR7-positively selected cells, excluding terminally differentiated effector memory CD45RA+ cells. This sample stems from a study of shared clonotypes between healthy human individuals. How the authors handled the data: ImmunoSEQ output held junction-only sequences without quality scores, so filtering differed. The protocol was immunoSEQ multiplex PCR, while the TCRdb copy is restricted to in-frame clones and leaves out a portion. V and J calls and clone size are those listed in that table; D and trimming were worked out from the DNA. The sample holds about 590,000 clones, about 95% seen once.

Sequenced material: naive CD8+ T cells sorted from blood. This sequence originates from a woman aged 30 to 39 in good health. This chain uses TRBV7-2 with TRBJ1-4; D perhaps matches TRBD1 (6 bases). As DNA, the CDR3 is TGTGCCAGCAGCTCGCCTCACGGGGGCTGGGATGAAAAACTGTTTTTT. Its protein product is CASSSPHGGWDEKLFF.